Listed below are T cell receptor beta chains from one sample, sequenced in a study of blood T cells in healthy people across ages. TCRdb re-called the 5' RACE reads with MiXCR, one entry per CDR3 protein. The sample shows around 1.7 million distinct CDR3 sequences, 28% of them seen only once. The sample comprised blood. The receptor set was obtained from a woman aged 25 to 39 in good health. CDR3s include the opening cysteine and the closing phenylalanine or tryptophan. D genes are given only for firm matches. Size is stated for part of the rows, as once, few or many counts, or as a class when the clone is expanded.

>-|TRBV12-3/TRBV12-4|TRBJ2-1|few
CASSQGGYRGTLEQFF
TGTGCCAGCAGTCAAGGGGGGTATCGGGGGACCCTTGAGCAGTTCTTC
>-|TRBV20-1|TRBJ2-1|few
CSARERGYYNEQFF
TGCAGTGCTAGAGAGAGGGGGTATTACAATGAGCAGTTCTTC
>TRBD2|TRBV27|TRBJ2-7|many
CASNRLAGNSYEQYF
TGTGCCAGCAACCGACTAGCGGGCAACTCCTACGAGCAGTACTTC
>-|TRBV6-6|TRBJ1-1|few
CASSPPRGHLTTEAFF
TGTGCCAGCAGTCCCCCTCGAGGCCACTTAACCACTGAAGCTTTCTTT
>TRBD2|TRBV20-1|TRBJ2-1|few
CSAILTGGQGEQFF
TGCAGTGCAATTCTGACGGGAGGGCAGGGTGAGCAGTTCTTC
>TRBD2|TRBV25-1|TRBJ2-7|few
CASSEYMRELPYSYNEQYF
TGTGCCAGCAGTGAATATATGCGGGAGCTTCCCTACTCCTACAATGAGCAGTACTTC
>TRBD1|TRBV7-6|TRBJ2-7|many
CASSLEPPLLQGKGEQYF
TGTGCCAGCAGCTTAGAGCCCCCCCTACTACAGGGGAAAGGGGAGCAGTACTTC
>-|TRBV5-1|TRBJ2-4|once
CASSLDPGTARNIQYF
TGCGCCAGCAGCTTGGATCCCGGGACGGCAAGGAACATTCAGTACTTC
>-|TRBV6-6|TRBJ1-1|-
CASSYSGRNTEAFF
TGTGCCAGCAGTTATTCAGGGAGAAACACTGAAGCTTTCTTT
>TRBD1|TRBV6-5|TRBJ2-4|few
CASSYSSPRQGFGQYF
TGTGCCAGCAGTTACTCGTCCCCCAGACAGGGGTTCGGGCAGTACTTC
>TRBD2|TRBV6-5|TRBJ2-1|-
CASSYSIGGGGRYSYNEQFF
TGTGCCAGCAGTTACTCGATCGGAGGCGGGGGGAGATACTCCTACAATGAGCAGTTCTTC
>TRBD2|TRBV7-6|TRBJ2-1|-
CASSLVLAGGGTYNEQFF
TGTGCCAGCAGCTTAGTGTTAGCGGGGGGAGGAACCTACAATGAGCAGTTCTTC
>TRBD1|TRBV29-1|TRBJ2-7|many
CSALQGDSWEQYF
TGCAGCGCCCTACAGGGGGACTCATGGGAGCAGTACTTC
>TRBD2|TRBV5-1|TRBJ2-1|few
CASSPREGMLNEQFF
TGCGCCAGCAGCCCCAGGGAGGGGATGCTAAATGAGCAGTTCTTC
>-|TRBV18|TRBJ2-2|-
CASSPTTTTNTGELFF
TGTGCCAGCTCACCAACAACGACGACGAACACCGGGGAGCTGTTTTTT
>TRBD1|TRBV13|TRBJ2-3|few
CASSLWGTGEDTQYF
TGTGCCAGCAGCCTATGGGGGACAGGTGAAGATACGCAGTATTTT
>-|TRBV2|TRBJ2-5|-
CASRKDGTGYQETQYF
TGTGCCAGCAGGAAGGACGGGACGGGGTACCAAGAGACCCAGTACTTC
>-|TRBV5-6|TRBJ1-2|few
CASSLQAVNGYTF
TGTGCCAGCAGCTTACAGGCCGTTAATGGCTACACCTTC
>-|TRBV7-9|TRBJ1-1|few
CASSSRVREAFF
TGTGCCAGCAGCTCCCGCGTGAGGGAAGCTTTCTTT
>-|TRBV20-1|TRBJ2-7|few
CSARDSGGPSYEQYF
TGCAGTGCTAGAGATTCGGGCGGGCCGTCCTACGAGCAGTACTTC
>TRBD2|TRBV4-3|TRBJ2-2|few
CASSHTSGRAGELFF
TGCGCCAGCAGCCACACTAGCGGGAGGGCCGGGGAGCTGTTTTTT
>TRBD2|TRBV10-3|TRBJ2-7|many
CAISDPGTSGTYEQYF
TGTGCCATCAGTGACCCCGGGACTAGCGGGACCTACGAGCAGTACTTC
>-|TRBV7-2|TRBJ2-3|many
CASSTNRADTQYF
TGTGCCAGCAGCACGAACAGGGCAGATACGCAGTATTTT
>-|TRBV5-1|TRBJ1-2|-
CASSLSPQAGYTF
TGCGCCAGCAGCTTGTCGCCCCAGGCTGGCTACACCTTC
>TRBD2|TRBV12-5|TRBJ2-1|-
CASALAGGHEQFF
TGTGCTAGTGCTTTAGCGGGGGGGCATGAGCAGTTCTTC
>-|TRBV20-1|TRBJ1-2|few
CSAEGGFVGYTF
TGCAGTGCCGAGGGGGGTTTCGTTGGCTACACCTTC
>-|TRBV20-1|TRBJ1-2|few
CSANFRQATFYGYTF
TGCAGTGCCAATTTTAGACAGGCGACCTTCTATGGCTACACCTTC
>-|TRBV18|TRBJ2-1|-
CASSPWAGDEQFF
TGTGCCAGCTCACCATGGGCAGGGGATGAGCAGTTCTTC
>TRBD1|TRBV15|TRBJ2-7|few
CATSSYRGENEQYF
TGTGCCACCAGCAGCTACAGGGGTGAAAACGAGCAGTACTTC
>-|TRBV6-5|TRBJ2-3|-
CASSYAGYTDTQYF
TGTGCCAGCAGTTACGCAGGTTACACAGATACGCAGTATTTT
>TRBD1|TRBV6-6|TRBJ1-5|-
CASRRTGQSQPRHF
TGTGCCAGCAGGCGGACAGGGCAGAGTCAGCCCCGGCATTTT
>-|TRBV28|TRBJ1-2|few
CASRPGHYGYTF
TGTGCCAGCAGACCGGGACACTATGGCTACACCTTC
>TRBD2|TRBV7-2|TRBJ2-3|few
CASSSSYRGRADTQYF
TGTGCCAGCAGCTCATCTTATCGCGGGAGGGCGGATACGCAGTATTTT
>TRBD2|TRBV10-3|TRBJ2-1|few
CAIRYSGTNYNEQFF
TGTGCCATCAGGTACTCCGGGACTAACTACAATGAGCAGTTCTTC
>-|TRBV12-3/TRBV12-4|TRBJ1-2|few
CASTLGRNRGYTF
TGTGCCAGCACCTTGGGGAGGAACCGGGGCTACACCTTC
>TRBD1|TRBV19|TRBJ1-2|-
CASSIDATGKYYGYTF
TGTGCCAGTAGTATAGATGCGACAGGGAAATACTATGGCTACACCTTC
>-|TRBV9|TRBJ1-6|many
CASSPDPHSPLHF
TGTGCCAGCAGCCCCGACCCTCATTCACCCCTCCACTTT
>-|TRBV6-1|TRBJ2-1|once
CASRELKGALLYNEQFF
TGTGCCAGCAGAGAGTTAAAAGGGGCTCTACTCTACAATGAGCAGTTCTTC